These T cell receptor beta chains were read from a single sample in a study of OX40 agonist ivuxolimab in advanced cancers. Only in-frame clones appear in the TCRdb table, and some are missing; sequencing was by immunoSEQ multiplex PCR. This table holds over 85,000 clones, more than 85% found once. The specimen comprised CD4+ or CD8+ T cells sorted from blood, sampled in a trial of the OX40 agonist ivuxolimab. All receptors derive from an adult with an advanced solid tumor such as melanoma, head and neck, liver or kidney cancer. The CDR3 runs from the conserved cysteine through the conserved F or W. The order of the fields is CDR3 protein, CDR3 DNA, clone size, V gene, D gene, J gene. A D gene is named only where the DNA matches it firmly. Not every row has a clone size; where given, it reads once, few, many or a size class.

CDR3: CASSLRGETEAFF; DNA: TGTGCCAGCAGCCTAAGAGGGGAGACTGAAGCTTTCTTT; size: few; V: TRBV7-8; D: NA; J: TRBJ1-1
CDR3: CASSLAGVSIQYF; DNA: TGTGCCAGCAGCTTGGCAGGGGTGAGCATTCAGTACTTC; size: NA; V: TRBV5-4; D: NA; J: TRBJ2-4
CDR3: CASSFISGLTDTQYF; DNA: TGTGCCAGCAGCTTTATTAGCGGGCTCACAGATACGCAGTATTTT; size: NA; V: TRBV7-2; D: TRBD2; J: TRBJ2-3
CDR3: CASSLVGRGPIF; DNA: TGTGCCAGCAGCTTAGTGGGGAGGGGACCCATCTTC; size: NA; V: TRBV7-2; D: TRBD2; J: TRBJ2-4
CDR3: CASNPSRYRGYEQYF; DNA: TGTGCCAGCAATCCCAGCCGGTACAGGGGTTACGAGCAGTACTTC; size: NA; V: TRBV28; D: TRBD1; J: TRBJ2-7
CDR3: CASSPREAGNQPQHF; DNA: TGTGCCAGTAGTCCCCGGGAGGCTGGCAATCAGCCCCAGCATTTT; size: NA; V: TRBV19; D: NA; J: TRBJ1-5
CDR3: CASSQRLETKETQYF; DNA: TGCGCCAGCAGCCAACGACTAGAAACTAAAGAGACCCAGTACTTC; size: NA; V: TRBV4-3; D: NA; J: TRBJ2-5
CDR3: CASSPRGLAGGDIQYF; DNA: TGTGCCAGCAGTCCCCGTGGACTAGCGGGGGGGGACATTCAGTACTTC; size: NA; V: TRBV7-9; D: TRBD2; J: TRBJ2-4
CDR3: CASSRGTSATYEQYF; DNA: TGCGCCAGCAGCCGGGGGACTAGCGCAACCTACGAGCAGTACTTC; size: once; V: TRBV6-5; D: TRBD2; J: TRBJ2-7
CDR3: CASRVGPEAFF; DNA: TGTGCCAGCAGGGTTGGACCCGAAGCTTTCTTT; size: NA; V: TRBV6-1; D: NA; J: TRBJ1-1
CDR3: CASSPSGTGGFQPQHF; DNA: TGTGCCAGCAGCCCTTCCGGGACAGGGGGCTTTCAGCCCCAGCATTTT; size: NA; V: TRBV28; D: TRBD1; J: TRBJ1-5
CDR3: CASSFYGLAGYSSYNEQFF; DNA: TGTGCCAGCAGCTTTTACGGACTAGCGGGGTACAGCTCCTACAATGAGCAGTTCTTC; size: NA; V: TRBV5-6; D: TRBD2; J: TRBJ2-1
CDR3: CASSEGLAGTEQYF; DNA: TGTGCCAGCAGTGAAGGACTAGCGGGAACCGAGCAGTACTTC; size: NA; V: TRBV6-5; D: TRBD2; J: TRBJ2-7
CDR3: CASSLAGRNYEQYF; DNA: TGTGCCAGCAGTTTAGCAGGGAGAAATTACGAGCAGTACTTC; size: NA; V: TRBV28; D: NA; J: TRBJ2-7
CDR3: CASSAPPGGAAEAFF; DNA: TGTGCCAGCAGTGCGCCCCCCGGTGGGGCAGCTGAAGCTTTCTTT; size: few; V: TRBV6-1; D: NA; J: TRBJ1-1
CDR3: CAIKTGIYGYTF; DNA: TGTGCCATCAAGACAGGAATCTATGGCTACACCTTC; size: NA; V: TRBV6-5; D: NA; J: TRBJ1-2
CDR3: CASSPRRQGGGYEQYF; DNA: TGTGCCAGCAGTCCGCGGCGACAGGGTGGTGGGTACGAGCAGTACTTC; size: NA; V: TRBV28; D: TRBD1; J: TRBJ2-7
CDR3: CASSLLGTDTQYF; DNA: TGCGCCAGCAGCTTGTTAGGGACAGATACGCAGTATTTT; size: NA; V: TRBV5-1; D: NA; J: TRBJ2-3
CDR3: CASSFLAGAASYEQYF; DNA: TGCGCCAGCAGCTTTCTAGCGGGAGCAGCCTCCTACGAGCAGTACTTC; size: NA; V: TRBV5-1; D: TRBD2; J: TRBJ2-7
CDR3: CASSKERARNQPQHF; DNA: TGTGCCAGCAGCAAAGAAAGGGCACGCAATCAGCCCCAGCATTTT; size: NA; V: TRBV21-1; D: NA; J: TRBJ1-5
CDR3: CASSGRQAGAYGYTF; DNA: TGTGCCAGCAGCGGCCGACAGGCGGGGGCTTATGGCTACACCTTC; size: NA; V: TRBV9; D: NA; J: TRBJ1-2
CDR3: CASRTSGTTYEQYF; DNA: TGCGCCAGCAGGACTAGCGGGACTACCTACGAGCAGTACTTC; size: NA; V: TRBV5-1; D: TRBD2; J: TRBJ2-7
CDR3: CATSRDSVRGQQPQHF; DNA: TGTGCCACCAGCAGAGATTCGGTCAGGGGGCAACAGCCCCAGCATTTT; size: NA; V: TRBV15; D: TRBD1; J: TRBJ1-5
CDR3: CASRLSGSSYEQYF; DNA: TGTGCCAGCAGACTTAGCGGGAGCTCCTACGAGCAGTACTTC; size: NA; V: TRBV28; D: TRBD2; J: TRBJ2-7
CDR3: CASSTRRVNTEAFF; DNA: TGTGCCAGCAGCACCCGCAGGGTGAACACTGAAGCTTTCTTT; size: NA; V: TRBV5-6; D: NA; J: TRBJ1-1
CDR3: CASSYFPQPQHF; DNA: TGTGCCAGCAGTTATTTCCCGCAGCCCCAGCATTTT; size: NA; V: TRBV6-1; D: NA; J: TRBJ1-5
CDR3: CASSSVRPATGELFF; DNA: TGTGCCAGCAGCTCCGTACGGCCGGCAACCGGGGAGCTGTTTTTT; size: NA; V: TRBV7-2; D: NA; J: TRBJ2-2
CDR3: CASSAASGRATGELFF; DNA: TGTGCCAGCAGTGCAGCTAGCGGGAGGGCCACCGGGGAGCTGTTTTTT; size: NA; V: TRBV2; D: TRBD2; J: TRBJ2-2
CDR3: CASSQNPGQGYNQPQHF; DNA: TGTGCCAGCAGCCAAAACCCGGGACAGGGTTACAATCAGCCCCAGCATTTT; size: NA; V: TRBV4-2; D: TRBD1; J: TRBJ1-5
CDR3: CASSLKTRPYNEQFF; DNA: TGTGCCAGCAGCCTAAAGACCAGGCCCTACAATGAGCAGTTCTTC; size: NA; V: TRBV7-3; D: NA; J: TRBJ2-1
CDR3: CATSTGQSYNEQFF; DNA: TGTGCCACCAGCACGGGGCAATCCTACAATGAGCAGTTCTTC; size: NA; V: TRBV15; D: NA; J: TRBJ2-1
CDR3: CASRDVAGGSYEQYF; DNA: TGTGCCAGCAGGGATGTCGCGGGAGGTTCCTACGAGCAGTACTTC; size: NA; V: TRBV27; D: TRBD2; J: TRBJ2-7
CDR3: CASSPGPQETQYF; DNA: TGTGCCAGCAGCCCCGGACCGCAAGAGACCCAGTACTTC; size: few; V: TRBV28; D: NA; J: TRBJ2-5
CDR3: CASRFGTDPNYEQYF; DNA: TGCGCCAGCAGATTCGGGACGGACCCGAACTACGAGCAGTACTTC; size: NA; V: TRBV5-1; D: NA; J: TRBJ2-7
CDR3: CASSGYTF; DNA: TGTGCCAGCAGCGGCTACACCTTC; size: NA; V: TRBV25-1; D: NA; J: TRBJ1-2
CDR3: CASSLGDRGSNEQYF; DNA: TGCGCCAGCAGCTTGGGAGACAGGGGGTCCAACGAGCAGTACTTC; size: once; V: TRBV5-1; D: TRBD1; J: TRBJ2-7
CDR3: CASRPQGSYEQYF; DNA: TGTGCCAGCAGGCCTCAGGGCTCCTACGAGCAGTACTTC; size: NA; V: TRBV28; D: NA; J: TRBJ2-7
CDR3: CASSLVTRALYSHNEQFF; DNA: TGTGCCAGCAGCTTAGTAACCCGCGCCCTCTATTCCCACAATGAGCAGTTCTTC; size: NA; V: TRBV11-2; D: NA; J: TRBJ2-1
CDR3: CASSIGQGLEKLFF; DNA: TGTGCCAGTAGTATCGGGCAGGGTTTAGAAAAACTGTTTTTT; size: once; V: TRBV19; D: NA; J: TRBJ1-4
CDR3: CASTRRGHGGTDTQYF; DNA: TGCGCCAGCACCCGGCGGGGGCACGGGGGCACAGATACGCAGTATTTT; size: once; V: TRBV23-1; D: NA; J: TRBJ2-3
CDR3: CASSLRNEKLFF; DNA: TGTGCCAGCAGTTTGCGTAATGAAAAACTGTTTTTT; size: once; V: TRBV28; D: NA; J: TRBJ1-4
CDR3: CASPGTLPNEQFF; DNA: TGTGCCAGTCCCGGGACACTTCCCAATGAGCAGTTCTTC; size: NA; V: TRBV2; D: NA; J: TRBJ2-1
CDR3: CASGSGGAANTGELFF; DNA: TGTGCCAGCGGGTCGGGGGGCGCGGCGAACACCGGGGAGCTGTTTTTT; size: NA; V: TRBV7-8; D: NA; J: TRBJ2-2
CDR3: CASSYSSAVTYEQYF; DNA: TGTGCCAGCAGTTACTCGAGTGCAGTGACCTACGAGCAGTACTTC; size: NA; V: TRBV6-6; D: NA; J: TRBJ2-7
CDR3: CASCTGGSTDTQYF; DNA: TGTGCCAGCTGTACTGGGGGGAGCACAGATACGCAGTATTTT; size: NA; V: TRBV6-1; D: NA; J: TRBJ2-3
CDR3: CAWSGNRGLYEQYF; DNA: TGTGCCTGGAGTGGTAACAGGGGGCTCTACGAGCAGTACTTC; size: NA; V: TRBV30; D: TRBD1; J: TRBJ2-7
CDR3: CASSQDRETQGGKTQETQYF; DNA: TGCGCCAGCAGCCAAGATAGAGAGACCCAAGGAGGGAAGACCCAAGAGACCCAGTACTTC; size: few; V: TRBV4-1; D: NA; J: TRBJ2-5
CDR3: CASSWGQGSQETQYF; DNA: TGTGCCAGCAGCTGGGGGCAGGGCAGCCAAGAGACCCAGTACTTC; size: NA; V: TRBV5-4; D: NA; J: TRBJ2-5
CDR3: CASSLGQTFNYGYTF; DNA: TGTGCCAGCAGCTTAGGACAGACTTTTAACTATGGCTACACCTTC; size: NA; V: TRBV7-2; D: NA; J: TRBJ1-2
CDR3: CASSLTPGASYEQYF; DNA: TGTGCCAGCAGCTTGACCCCAGGGGCCTCCTACGAGCAGTACTTC; size: NA; V: TRBV5-4; D: NA; J: TRBJ2-7
CDR3: CASSLLTERVEQFF; DNA: TGTGCCAGCAGCCTCCTGACAGAAAGGGTTGAGCAGTTCTTC; size: NA; V: TRBV11-2; D: NA; J: TRBJ2-1
CDR3: CASSLTTGVTQYF; DNA: TGTGCCAGCAGTTTGACCACGGGGGTTACGCAGTATTTT; size: NA; V: TRBV27; D: NA; J: TRBJ2-3
CDR3: CASSPLETQYF; DNA: TGTGCCAGCAGCCCGTTAGAGACCCAGTACTTC; size: NA; V: TRBV7-2; D: NA; J: TRBJ2-5
CDR3: CASSPRPKGDSTGELFF; DNA: TGTGCCAGCTCACCGAGGCCAAAAGGGGATTCTACCGGGGAGCTGTTTTTT; size: NA; V: TRBV18; D: NA; J: TRBJ2-2
CDR3: CASREDRGPNEKLFF; DNA: TGTGCCAGCAGAGAGGACAGGGGGCCTAATGAAAAACTGTTTTTT; size: NA; V: TRBV2; D: TRBD1; J: TRBJ1-4
CDR3: CASSYSRPNTGELFF; DNA: TGTGCCAGCAGTTACTCGAGGCCGAACACCGGGGAGCTGTTTTTT; size: NA; V: TRBV6-6; D: NA; J: TRBJ2-2
CDR3: CASSFPGQGRGTEAFF; DNA: TGCGCCAGCAGCTTTCCGGGACAGGGGAGGGGGACTGAAGCTTTCTTT; size: once; V: TRBV5-1; D: TRBD1; J: TRBJ1-1
CDR3: CASSREEVTEAFF; DNA: TGTGCCAGCAGCCGAGAGGAGGTCACTGAAGCTTTCTTT; size: NA; V: TRBV7-8; D: NA; J: TRBJ1-1
CDR3: CASSIGSRPQHF; DNA: TGTGCCAGTAGTATAGGGTCGAGGCCCCAGCATTTT; size: NA; V: TRBV19; D: NA; J: TRBJ1-5
CDR3: CASSPGFGTSIINEQFF; DNA: TGTGCCAGCAGCCCCGGCTTCGGGACTAGCATCATCAATGAGCAGTTCTTC; size: few; V: TRBV7-3; D: TRBD2; J: TRBJ2-1